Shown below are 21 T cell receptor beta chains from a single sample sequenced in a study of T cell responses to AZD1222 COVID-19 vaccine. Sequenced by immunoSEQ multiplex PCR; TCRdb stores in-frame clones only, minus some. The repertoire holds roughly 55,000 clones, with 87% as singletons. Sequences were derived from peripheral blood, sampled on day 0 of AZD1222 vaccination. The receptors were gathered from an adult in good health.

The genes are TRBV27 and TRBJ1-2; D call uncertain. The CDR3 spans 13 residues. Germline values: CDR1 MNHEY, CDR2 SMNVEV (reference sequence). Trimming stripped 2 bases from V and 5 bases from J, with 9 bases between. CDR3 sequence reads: CASSLHEFYGYTF. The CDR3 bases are TGTGCCAGCAGTTTACACGAATTTTATGGCTACACCTTC.

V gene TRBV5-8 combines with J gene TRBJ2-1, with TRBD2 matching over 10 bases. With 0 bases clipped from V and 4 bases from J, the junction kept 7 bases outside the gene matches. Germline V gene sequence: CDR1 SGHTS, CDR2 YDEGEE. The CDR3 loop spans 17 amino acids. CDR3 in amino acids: CASSLVPSGGPYNEQFF. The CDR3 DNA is TGTGCCAGCAGCTTGGTTCCTAGCGGGGGCCCGTACAATGAGCAGTTCTTC.

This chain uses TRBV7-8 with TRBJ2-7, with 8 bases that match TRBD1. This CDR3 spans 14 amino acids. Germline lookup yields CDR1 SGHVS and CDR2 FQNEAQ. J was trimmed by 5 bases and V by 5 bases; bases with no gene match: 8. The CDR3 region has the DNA TGTGCCAGCAGCCCACAGGGGGTCGTCGACGAGCAGTACTTC. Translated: CASSPQGVVDEQYF.

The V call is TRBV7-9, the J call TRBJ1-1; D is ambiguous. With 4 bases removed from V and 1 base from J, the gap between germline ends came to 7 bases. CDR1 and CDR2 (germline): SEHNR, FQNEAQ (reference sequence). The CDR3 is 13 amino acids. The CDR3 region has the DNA TGTGCCAGCAGCTCTCAAGGGAACACTGAAGCTTTCTTT. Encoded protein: CASSSQGNTEAFF.

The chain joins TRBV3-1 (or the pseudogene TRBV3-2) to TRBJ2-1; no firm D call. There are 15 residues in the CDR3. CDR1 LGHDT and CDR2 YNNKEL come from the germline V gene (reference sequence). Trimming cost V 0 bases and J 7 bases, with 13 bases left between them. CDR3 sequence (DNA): TGTGCCAGCAGCCAAGAAAACTACAACGGGAATGAGCAGTTCTTC. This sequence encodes CASSQENYNGNEQFF.

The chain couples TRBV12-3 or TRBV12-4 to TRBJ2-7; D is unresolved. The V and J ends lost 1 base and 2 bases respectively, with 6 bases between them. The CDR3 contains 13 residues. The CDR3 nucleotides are TGTGCCAGCAGTTTAGGGGTTACCTACGAGCAGTACTTC. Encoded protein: CASSLGVTYEQYF.

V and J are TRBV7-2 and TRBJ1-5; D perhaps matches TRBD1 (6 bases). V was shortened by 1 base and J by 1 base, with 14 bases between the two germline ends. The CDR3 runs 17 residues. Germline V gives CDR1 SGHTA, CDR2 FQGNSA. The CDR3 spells CASSLVGGGQSNQPQHF. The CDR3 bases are TGTGCCAGCAGCTTAGTTGGGGGGGGGCAGAGCAATCAGCCCCAGCATTTT.

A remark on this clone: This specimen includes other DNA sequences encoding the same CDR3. The CDR3 DNA reads TGTGCCAGCAGAACAGTGTACTCCTATAATTCACCCCTCCACTTT. Translated: CASRTVYSYNSPLHF. The gene calls are TRBV6-5 and TRBJ1-6; D is ambiguous. This CDR3 has 15 residues. V gave up 6 bases and J gave up 0 bases, with 9 bases separating them. Germline CDR1 is MNHEY and CDR2 is SVGAGI.

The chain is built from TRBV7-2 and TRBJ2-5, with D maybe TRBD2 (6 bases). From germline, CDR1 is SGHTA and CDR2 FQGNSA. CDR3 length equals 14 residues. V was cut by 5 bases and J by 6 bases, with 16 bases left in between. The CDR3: CASSRRDARQTQYF. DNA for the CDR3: TGTGCCAGCAGCAGGCGGGACGCCCGGCAGACCCAGTACTTC.

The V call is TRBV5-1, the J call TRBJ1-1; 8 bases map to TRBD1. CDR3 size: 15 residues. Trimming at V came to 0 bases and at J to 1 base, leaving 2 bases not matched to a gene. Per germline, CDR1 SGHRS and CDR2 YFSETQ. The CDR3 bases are TGCGCCAGCAGCTTGGGGACAGGGAGGAACACTGAAGCTTTCTTT. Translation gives CASSLGTGRNTEAFF.

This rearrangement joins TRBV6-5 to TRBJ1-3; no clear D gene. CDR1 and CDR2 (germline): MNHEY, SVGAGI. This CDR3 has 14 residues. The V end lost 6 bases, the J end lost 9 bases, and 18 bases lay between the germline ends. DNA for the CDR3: TGTGCCAGCAGGCCCCAGAGCGACGTTGGCACCATATATTTT. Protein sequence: CASRPQSDVGTIYF.

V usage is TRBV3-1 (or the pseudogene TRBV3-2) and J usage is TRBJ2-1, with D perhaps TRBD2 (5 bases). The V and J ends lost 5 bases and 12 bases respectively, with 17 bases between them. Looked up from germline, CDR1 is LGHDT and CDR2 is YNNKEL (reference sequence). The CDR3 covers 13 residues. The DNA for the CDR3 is TGTGCCAGCAGCTCCACAACCCCGGGAAGGCAGTTCTTC. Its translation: CASSSTTPGRQFF.

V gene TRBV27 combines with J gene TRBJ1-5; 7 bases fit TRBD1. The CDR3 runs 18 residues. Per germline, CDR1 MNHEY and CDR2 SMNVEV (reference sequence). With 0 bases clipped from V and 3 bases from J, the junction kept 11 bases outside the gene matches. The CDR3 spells CASSLSTPRQGANQPQHF. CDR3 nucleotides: TGTGCCAGCAGTTTATCGACCCCTCGACAGGGAGCCAATCAGCCCCAGCATTTT.

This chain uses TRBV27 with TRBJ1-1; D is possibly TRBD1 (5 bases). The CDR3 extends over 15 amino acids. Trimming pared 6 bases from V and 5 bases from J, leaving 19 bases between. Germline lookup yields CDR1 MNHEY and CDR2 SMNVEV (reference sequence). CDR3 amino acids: CASSSPGPGETEAFF. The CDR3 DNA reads TGTGCCAGCAGCTCCCCAGGGCCTGGCGAAACTGAAGCTTTCTTT.

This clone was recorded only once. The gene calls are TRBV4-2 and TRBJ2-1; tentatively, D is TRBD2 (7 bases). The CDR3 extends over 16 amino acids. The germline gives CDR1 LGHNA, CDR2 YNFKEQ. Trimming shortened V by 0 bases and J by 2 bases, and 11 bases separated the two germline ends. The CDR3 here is CASSQEKGGPYNEQFF. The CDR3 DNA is TGTGCCAGCAGCCAAGAAAAGGGGGGGCCCTACAATGAGCAGTTCTTC.

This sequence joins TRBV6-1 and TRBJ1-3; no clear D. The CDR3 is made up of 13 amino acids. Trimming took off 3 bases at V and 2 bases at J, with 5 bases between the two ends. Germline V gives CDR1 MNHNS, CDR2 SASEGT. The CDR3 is CASSDITGNTIYF. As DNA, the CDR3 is TGTGCCAGCAGTGACATAACTGGAAACACCATATATTTT.

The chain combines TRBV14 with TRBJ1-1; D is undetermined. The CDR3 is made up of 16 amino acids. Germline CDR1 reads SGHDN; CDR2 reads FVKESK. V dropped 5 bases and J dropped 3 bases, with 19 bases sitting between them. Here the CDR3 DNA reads TGTGCCAGCAGCGAAAGAGGCGGCGTCTGGGACACTGAAGCTTTCTTT. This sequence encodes CASSERGGVWDTEAFF.

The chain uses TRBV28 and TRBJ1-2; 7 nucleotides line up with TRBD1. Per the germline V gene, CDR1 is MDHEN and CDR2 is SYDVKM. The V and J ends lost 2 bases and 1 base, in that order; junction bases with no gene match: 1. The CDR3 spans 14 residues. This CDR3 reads CASSLGTVNYGYTF. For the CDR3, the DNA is TGTGCCAGCAGTTTAGGGACAGTTAACTATGGCTACACCTTC.

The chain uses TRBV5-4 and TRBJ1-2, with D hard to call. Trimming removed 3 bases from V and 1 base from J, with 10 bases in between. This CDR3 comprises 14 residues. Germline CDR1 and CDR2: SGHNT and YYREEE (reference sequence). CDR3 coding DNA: TGTGCCAGCAGCTCGGTGACCCTTAACTATGGCTACACCTTC. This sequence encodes CASSSVTLNYGYTF.

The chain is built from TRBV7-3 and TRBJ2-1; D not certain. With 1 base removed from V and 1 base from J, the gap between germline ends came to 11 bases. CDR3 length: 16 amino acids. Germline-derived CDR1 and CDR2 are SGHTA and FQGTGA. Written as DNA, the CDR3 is TGTGCCAGCAGCTTAAAGGGTTTTGGGTCCTACAATGAGCAGTTCTTC. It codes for CASSLKGFGSYNEQFF.

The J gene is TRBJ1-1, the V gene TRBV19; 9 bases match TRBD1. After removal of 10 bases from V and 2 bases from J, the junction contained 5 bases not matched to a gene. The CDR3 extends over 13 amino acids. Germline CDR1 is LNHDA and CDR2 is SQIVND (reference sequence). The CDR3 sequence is CATGDRENTEAFF. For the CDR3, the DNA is TGTGCCACCGGGGACAGGGAAAACACTGAAGCTTTCTTT.